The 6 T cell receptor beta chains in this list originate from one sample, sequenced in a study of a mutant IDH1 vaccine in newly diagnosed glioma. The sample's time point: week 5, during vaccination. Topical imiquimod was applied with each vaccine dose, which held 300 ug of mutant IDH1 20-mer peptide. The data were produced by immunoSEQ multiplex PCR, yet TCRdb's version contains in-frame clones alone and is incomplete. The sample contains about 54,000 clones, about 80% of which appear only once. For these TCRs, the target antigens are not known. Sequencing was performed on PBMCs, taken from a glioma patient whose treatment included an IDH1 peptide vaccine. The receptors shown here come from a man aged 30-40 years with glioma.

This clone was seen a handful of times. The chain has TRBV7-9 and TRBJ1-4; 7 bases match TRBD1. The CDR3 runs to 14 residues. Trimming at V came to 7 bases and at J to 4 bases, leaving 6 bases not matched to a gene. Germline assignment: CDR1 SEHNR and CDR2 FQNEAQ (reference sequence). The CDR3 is CASNMGQINEKLFF. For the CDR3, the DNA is TGTGCCAGCAATATGGGACAGATTAATGAAAAACTGTTTTTT.

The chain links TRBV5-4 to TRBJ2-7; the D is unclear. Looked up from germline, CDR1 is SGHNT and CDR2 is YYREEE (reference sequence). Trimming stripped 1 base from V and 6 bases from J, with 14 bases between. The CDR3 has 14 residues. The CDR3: CASSLSSQIGEQYF. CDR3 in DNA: TGTGCCAGCAGCTTGTCGTCCCAGATTGGCGAGCAGTACTTC.

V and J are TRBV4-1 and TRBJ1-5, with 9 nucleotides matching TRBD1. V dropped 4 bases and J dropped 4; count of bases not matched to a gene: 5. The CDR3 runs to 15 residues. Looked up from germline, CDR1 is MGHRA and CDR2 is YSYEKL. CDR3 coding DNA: TGCGCCAGCAGCCCACTCGGGACAGGGAATCAGCCCCAGCATTTT. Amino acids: CASSPLGTGNQPQHF.

The CDR3 loop reads CASSPVRGQGNYNEQFF. Here the CDR3 DNA reads TGTGCCAGCAGCCCCGTCAGGGGCCAGGGGAACTACAATGAGCAGTTCTTC. The V call is TRBV13, the J call TRBJ2-1, with TRBD1 as a possible D gene (6 bases). Germline V gene data show CDR1 as PRHDT and CDR2 as FYEKMQ (reference sequence). V lost 5 bases and J 3 bases, leaving 20 bases between the germline ends. The CDR3 totals 17 residues.

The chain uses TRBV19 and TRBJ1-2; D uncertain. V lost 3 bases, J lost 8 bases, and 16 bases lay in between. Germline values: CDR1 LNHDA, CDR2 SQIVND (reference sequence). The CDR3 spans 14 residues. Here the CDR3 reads CASSIGPGRWGYTF. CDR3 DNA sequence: TGTGCCAGTAGTATCGGCCCGGGCCGCTGGGGCTACACCTTC.

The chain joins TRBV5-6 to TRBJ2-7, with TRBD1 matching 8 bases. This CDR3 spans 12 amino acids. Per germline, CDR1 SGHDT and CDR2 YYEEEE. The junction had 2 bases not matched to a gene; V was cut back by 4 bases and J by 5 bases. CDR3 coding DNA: TGTGCCAGCAGCCGGACAGGGCACGAGCAGTACTTC. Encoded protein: CASSRTGHEQYF.